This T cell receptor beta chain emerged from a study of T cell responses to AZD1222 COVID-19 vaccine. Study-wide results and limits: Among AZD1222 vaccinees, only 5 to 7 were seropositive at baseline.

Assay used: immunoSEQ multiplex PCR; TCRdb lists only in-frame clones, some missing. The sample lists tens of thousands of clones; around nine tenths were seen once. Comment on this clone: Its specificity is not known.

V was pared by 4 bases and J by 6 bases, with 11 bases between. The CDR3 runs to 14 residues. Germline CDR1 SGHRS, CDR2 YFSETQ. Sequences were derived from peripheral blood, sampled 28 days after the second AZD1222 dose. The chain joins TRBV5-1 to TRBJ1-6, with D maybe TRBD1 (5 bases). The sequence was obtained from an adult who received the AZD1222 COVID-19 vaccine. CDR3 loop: CASSPGHPNSPLHF. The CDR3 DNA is TGCGCCAGCAGCCCCGGACACCCTAATTCACCCCTCCACTTT.